Included here is one TCR beta chain sequence, with context. The sample belongs to a study of CD4 T cell repertoires in COVID-19. This table comes from immunoSEQ multiplex PCR, and its TCRdb copy is limited to in-frame clones, with some not included. The repertoire holds 20,000 to 25,000 clones, with roughly 87% as singletons. Trimming pared 3 bases from V and 0 bases from J, leaving 8 bases between. Germline CDR1 MGHDK, CDR2 SYGVNS. This CDR3 spans 15 amino acids. Sequencing was done directly on freshly isolated, uncultured memory T cells. The gene calls are TRBV25-1 and TRBJ2-2; perhaps TRBD1 as D (5 bases). This clonotype was sampled from a human donor who had COVID-19. The specimen was central memory CD4+ T cells from blood, collected before the COVID-19 pandemic. CDR3 nucleotides: TGTGCCAGCAGTGATGACAGATCGAACACCGGGGAGCTGTTTTTT. Amino acid sequence: CASSDDRSNTGELFF.